This T cell receptor beta chain originates from a study of CD8+ T cells in alopecia areata. Germline CDR1 is SQVTM and CDR2 is ANQGSEA. The CDR3 runs to 16 residues. V dropped 6 bases and J dropped 6; count of bases not matched to a gene: 14. Specified treatment: oral pan-JAK inhibitor, 5-10 mg twice daily. RNA extraction and reverse transcription yielded cDNA as sequencing template. Method: immunoSEQ multiplex PCR; TCRdb's copy keeps in-frame clones and lacks some. The table shows 250,000 to 350,000 clones, with around three fifths occurring only once. Here the sequenced sample was CD4+ T cells sorted from blood, taken between weeks 51 and 54, from a patient treated with tofacitinib. The receptor was derived from a human donor with alopecia areata. The gene calls are TRBV29-1 and TRBJ2-2; 9 bases align to TRBD1. CDR3 nucleotides: TGCAGCGTCGTTCCCGAGGCACAGGGGGCGTCCGGGGAGCTGTTTTTT. Its protein is CSVVPEAQGASGELFF.